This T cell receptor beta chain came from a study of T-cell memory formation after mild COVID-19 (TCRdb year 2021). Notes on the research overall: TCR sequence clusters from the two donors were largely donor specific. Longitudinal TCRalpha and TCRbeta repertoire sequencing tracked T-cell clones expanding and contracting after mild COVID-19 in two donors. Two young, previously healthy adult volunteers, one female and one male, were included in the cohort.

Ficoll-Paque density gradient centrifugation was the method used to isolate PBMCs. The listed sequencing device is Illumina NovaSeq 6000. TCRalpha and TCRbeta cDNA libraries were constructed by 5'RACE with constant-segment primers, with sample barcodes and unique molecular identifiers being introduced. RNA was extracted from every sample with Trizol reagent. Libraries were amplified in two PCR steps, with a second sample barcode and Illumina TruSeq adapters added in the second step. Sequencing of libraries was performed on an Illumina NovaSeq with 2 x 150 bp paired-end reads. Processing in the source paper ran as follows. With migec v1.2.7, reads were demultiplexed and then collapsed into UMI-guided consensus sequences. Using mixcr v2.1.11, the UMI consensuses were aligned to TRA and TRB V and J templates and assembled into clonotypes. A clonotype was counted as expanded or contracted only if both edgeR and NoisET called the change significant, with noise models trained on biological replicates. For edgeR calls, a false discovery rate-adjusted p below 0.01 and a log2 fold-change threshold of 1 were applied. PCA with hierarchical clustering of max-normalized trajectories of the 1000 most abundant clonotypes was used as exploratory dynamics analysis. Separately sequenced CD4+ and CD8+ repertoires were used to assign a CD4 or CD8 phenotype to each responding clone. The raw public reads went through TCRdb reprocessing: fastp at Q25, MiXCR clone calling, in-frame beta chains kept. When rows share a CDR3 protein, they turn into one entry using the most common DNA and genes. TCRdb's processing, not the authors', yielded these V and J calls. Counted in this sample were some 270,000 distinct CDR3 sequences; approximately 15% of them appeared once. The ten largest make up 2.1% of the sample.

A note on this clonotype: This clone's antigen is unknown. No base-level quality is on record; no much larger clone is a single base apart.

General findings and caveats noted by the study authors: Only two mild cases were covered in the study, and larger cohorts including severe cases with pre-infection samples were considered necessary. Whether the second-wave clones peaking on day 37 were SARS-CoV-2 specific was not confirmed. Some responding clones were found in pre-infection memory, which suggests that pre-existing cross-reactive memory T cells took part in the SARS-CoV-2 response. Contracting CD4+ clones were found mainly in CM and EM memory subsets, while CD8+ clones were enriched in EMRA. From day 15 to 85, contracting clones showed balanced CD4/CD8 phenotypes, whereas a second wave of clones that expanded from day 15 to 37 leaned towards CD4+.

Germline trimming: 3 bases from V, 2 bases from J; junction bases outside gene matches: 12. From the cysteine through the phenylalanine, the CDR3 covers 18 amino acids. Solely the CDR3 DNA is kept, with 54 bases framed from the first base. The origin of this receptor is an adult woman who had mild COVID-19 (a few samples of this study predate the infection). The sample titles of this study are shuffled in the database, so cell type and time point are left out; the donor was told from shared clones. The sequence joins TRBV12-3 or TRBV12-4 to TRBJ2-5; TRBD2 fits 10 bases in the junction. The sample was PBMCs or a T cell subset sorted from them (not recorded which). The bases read TGTGCCAGCAGTTTCGGGCTAGCGGGAGTTGTGGGGCAAGAGACCCAGTACTTC. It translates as CASSFGLAGVVGQETQYF.